The rows below give T cell receptor beta chains drawn from one sample of a study of T cell clones after liver transplantation. Method: immunoSEQ multiplex PCR; TCRdb's copy keeps in-frame clones and lacks some. The data hold some 110,000 clones, with 90% observed a single time. Sequencing used CD4+ T cells from blood, obtained 12 months after liver transplant. These receptors all come from a human patient who received a liver transplant. The T cells may partly be graft donor cells. Both conserved end residues are part of each CDR3. Each record gives: clone size, V gene, J gene, D gene, CDR3 DNA, CDR3 protein. The D gene is left open where the match is weak. Part of the rows lack a size; the others show once, few, many or a class for expanded clones.

>-|TRBV7-9|TRBJ2-1|TRBD1
TGTGCCAGCAGCGCAGCGGGACAGGGGTACAATGAGCAGTTCTTC
CASSAAGQGYNEQFF
>-|TRBV2|TRBJ2-2|-
TGTGCCAGCAGTGAAAAGGGGAACACCGGGGAGCTGTTTTTT
CASSEKGNTGELFF
>-|TRBV29-1|TRBJ2-7|-
TGCAGCGTTGAAACGTATTCCTACGAGCAGTACTTC
CSVETYSYEQYF
>-|TRBV9|TRBJ2-5|-
TGTGCCAGCAGCCCCTTTACAACCCAAGAGACCCAGTACTTC
CASSPFTTQETQYF
>-|TRBV9|TRBJ2-1|-
TGTGCCAGCAGCGTAGCTCCGGGGGCGAATGAGCAGTTCTTC
CASSVAPGANEQFF
>-|TRBV2|TRBJ2-1|-
TGTGCCAGCAATCGAAACGAGTACAATGAGCAGTTCTTC
CASNRNEYNEQFF
>-|TRBV28|TRBJ1-4|-
TGTGCCAGCAGTTTATTTAGGCGAGGGAACGAAAAACTGTTTTTT
CASSLFRRGNEKLFF
>few|TRBV28|TRBJ1-1|TRBD1
TGTGCCAGCAGCCGGTCCGGACAGGGAACTGAAGCTTTCTTT
CASSRSGQGTEAFF
>-|TRBV11-3|TRBJ2-3|TRBD2
TGTGCCAGCAGCCCAGGGTTCAGCAGCGGGAGAGGCGCAGATACGCAGTATTTT
CASSPGFSSGRGADTQYF
>-|TRBV5-1|TRBJ2-5|-
TGCGCCAGCAGCAAAGGGGCAGGTCAAGAGACCCAGTACTTC
CASSKGAGQETQYF
>-|TRBV10-3|TRBJ2-7|TRBD2
TGTGCCATCGGGGGAGCGGGAGGTCCCTACGAGCAGTACTTC
CAIGGAGGPYEQYF
>-|TRBV29-1|TRBJ2-5|-
TGCAGCGTTGACGCTAGCGCCCTGGAGACCCAGTACTTC
CSVDASALETQYF
>-|TRBV7-9|TRBJ2-1|-
TGTGCCAGCAGCTTTCCCCTAGGCCTCTACAATGAGCAGTTCTTC
CASSFPLGLYNEQFF
>-|TRBV18|TRBJ2-2|-
TGTGCCAGTCAAGACCAGGGGACCCGTAACACCGGGGAGCTGTTTTTT
CASQDQGTRNTGELFF
>-|TRBV5-4|TRBJ1-1|TRBD1
TGTGCCAGCAGCTTGGGGACAGGGGGACGGATGAACACTGAAGCTTTCTTT
CASSLGTGGRMNTEAFF
>-|TRBV7-9|TRBJ2-7|-
TGTGCCAGCAGCGTCGACTGGGGCGAGCAGTACTTC
CASSVDWGEQYF
>-|TRBV5-6|TRBJ2-1|-
TGTGCCAGCAGCTTAGGAGCGGGTCCTTACAATGAGCAGTTCTTC
CASSLGAGPYNEQFF
>-|TRBV7-9|TRBJ2-7|TRBD2
TGTGCCAGCAGCTTAGCTCGTCCAGGACTAGCGAACACCTACGAGCAGTACTTC
CASSLARPGLANTYEQYF
>-|TRBV10-3|TRBJ2-1|TRBD2
TGTGCCATCAGACCGGGACTAGCGGGAGGAAATTCCTACAATGAGCAGTTCTTC
CAIRPGLAGGNSYNEQFF
>-|TRBV19|TRBJ1-3|-
TGTGCCAGTAGTGTTGGCAGGCTCTCTGGAAACACCATATATTTT
CASSVGRLSGNTIYF
>-|TRBV29-1|TRBJ2-5|TRBD2
TGCAGCGCCGGAGCGGGAGGCCGGGAGACCCAGTACTTC
CSAGAGGRETQYF
>-|TRBV5-5|TRBJ2-2|TRBD1
TGTGCCAGCAGCTTGGCCGGGACAGGGGGCCCAAACACCGGGGAGCTGTTTTTT
CASSLAGTGGPNTGELFF
>once|TRBV2|TRBJ2-5|TRBD2
TGTGCCAGCATCCGGCGGGAGGGCCGGGAGACCCAGTACTTC
CASIRREGRETQYF
>-|TRBV19|TRBJ1-5|-
TGTGCCAGTAGTGCCGACAGCGCCCAGCCCCAGCATTTT
CASSADSAQPQHF
>-|TRBV27|TRBJ2-1|TRBD2
TGTGCCAGCAAAGGCGGGAGTAGTTACAATGAGCAGTTCTTC
CASKGGSSYNEQFF
>-|TRBV11-3|TRBJ2-3|TRBD2
TGTGCCAGCAGCTCCGGGCAGCGGGAATCGGATACGCAGTATTTT
CASSSGQRESDTQYF
>-|TRBV11-2|TRBJ2-7|TRBD2
TGTGCCAGCAGCCCCCGGGGACTAGCGGCCTACGAGCAGTACTTC
CASSPRGLAAYEQYF
>-|TRBV19|TRBJ1-3|-
TGTGCCAGTAGAGAAGGGGAAAGAAACACCATATATTTT
CASREGERNTIYF
>-|TRBV14|TRBJ2-5|-
TGTGCCAGCAGCCAACAAATGATGAATTCAGAGACCCAGTACTTC
CASSQQMMNSETQYF
>-|TRBV28|TRBJ1-2|-
TGTGCCAGCACCCCTTCCCCGTCCGGCTATGGCTACACCTTC
CASTPSPSGYGYTF
>-|TRBV5-1|TRBJ2-7|TRBD2
TGCGCCAGCAGCTTGACGGCGGGAGATAGTTACGAGCAGTACTTC
CASSLTAGDSYEQYF
>-|TRBV29-1|TRBJ2-7|-
TGCAGCGTTGCGGACGGATCCTACGAGCAGTACTTC
CSVADGSYEQYF